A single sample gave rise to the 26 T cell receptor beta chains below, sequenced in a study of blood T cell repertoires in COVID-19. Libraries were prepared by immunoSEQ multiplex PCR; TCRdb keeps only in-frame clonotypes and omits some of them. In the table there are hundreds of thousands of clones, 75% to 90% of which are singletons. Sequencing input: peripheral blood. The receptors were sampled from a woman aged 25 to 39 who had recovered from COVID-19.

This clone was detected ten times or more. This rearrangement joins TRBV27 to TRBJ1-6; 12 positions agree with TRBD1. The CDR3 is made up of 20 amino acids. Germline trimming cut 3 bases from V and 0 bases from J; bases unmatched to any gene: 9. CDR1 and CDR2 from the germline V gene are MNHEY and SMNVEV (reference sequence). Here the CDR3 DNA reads TGTGCCAGCAGTTTCAAAACGCAGGGACAGGGGGCCTCCTATAATTCACCCCTCCACTTT. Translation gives CASSFKTQGQGASYNSPLHF.

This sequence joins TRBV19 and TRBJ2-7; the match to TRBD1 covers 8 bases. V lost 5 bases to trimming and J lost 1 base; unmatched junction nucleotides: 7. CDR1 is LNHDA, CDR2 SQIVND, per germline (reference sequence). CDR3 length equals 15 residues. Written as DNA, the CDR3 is TGTGCCAGTAGTTGGGGGACAGGTATTTCCTACGAGCAGTACTTC. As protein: CASSWGTGISYEQYF.

The CDR3 spells CASSPTSGGFREQYF. CDR3 coding DNA: TGCGCCAGCAGCCCGACTAGCGGGGGGTTTAGAGAGCAGTACTTC. The chain links TRBV5-1 to TRBJ2-7; TRBD2 aligns across 13 bases. The length of the CDR3 is 15 residues. V shed 4 bases and J 7 bases; nucleotides not matched to a gene: 8. Germline V gene sequence: CDR1 SGHRS, CDR2 YFSETQ. Variable domain in full (rest from reference TRBV5-1 and TRBJ2-7): KAGVTQTPRYLIKTRGQQVTLSCSPISGHRSVSWYQQTPGQGLQFLFEYFSETQRNKGNFPGRFSGRQFSNSRSEMNVSTLELGDSALYLCASSPTSGGFREQYFGPGTRLTVT.

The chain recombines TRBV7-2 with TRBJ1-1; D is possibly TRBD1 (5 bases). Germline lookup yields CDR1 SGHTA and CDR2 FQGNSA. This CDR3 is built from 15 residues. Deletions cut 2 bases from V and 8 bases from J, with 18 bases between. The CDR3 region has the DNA TGTGCCAGCAGCTTATCCTTGGGACTGAGAAGAGAAGCTTTCTTT. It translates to CASSLSLGLRREAFF.

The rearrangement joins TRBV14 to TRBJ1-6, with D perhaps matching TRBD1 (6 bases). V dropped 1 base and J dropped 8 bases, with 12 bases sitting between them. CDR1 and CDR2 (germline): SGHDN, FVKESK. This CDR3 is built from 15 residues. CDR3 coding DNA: TGTGCCAGCAGCCAAGTGAGGGGGTGGGATTCACCCCTCCACTTT. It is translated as CASSQVRGWDSPLHF.

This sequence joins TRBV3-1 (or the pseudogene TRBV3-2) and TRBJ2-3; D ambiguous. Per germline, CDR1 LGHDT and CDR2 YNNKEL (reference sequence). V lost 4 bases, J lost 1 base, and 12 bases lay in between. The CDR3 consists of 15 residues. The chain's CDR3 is CASSRQVLGTDTQYF. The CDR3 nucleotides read TGTGCCAGCAGCCGCCAAGTACTGGGCACAGATACGCAGTATTTT.

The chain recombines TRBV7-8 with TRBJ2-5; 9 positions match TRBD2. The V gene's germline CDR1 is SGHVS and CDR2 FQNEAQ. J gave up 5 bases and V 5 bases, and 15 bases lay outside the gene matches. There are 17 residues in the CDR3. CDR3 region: CASSRVERGARVETQYF. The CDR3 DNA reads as TGTGCCAGCAGCCGGGTGGAGCGGGGGGCGAGGGTTGAGACCCAGTACTTC.

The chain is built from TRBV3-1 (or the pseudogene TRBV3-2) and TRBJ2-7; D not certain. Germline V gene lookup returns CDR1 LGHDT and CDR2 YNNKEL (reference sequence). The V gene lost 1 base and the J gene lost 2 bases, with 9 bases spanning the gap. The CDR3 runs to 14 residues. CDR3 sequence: CASSQVFEPYEQYF. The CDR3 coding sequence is TGTGCCAGCAGCCAAGTTTTTGAGCCCTACGAGCAGTACTTC.

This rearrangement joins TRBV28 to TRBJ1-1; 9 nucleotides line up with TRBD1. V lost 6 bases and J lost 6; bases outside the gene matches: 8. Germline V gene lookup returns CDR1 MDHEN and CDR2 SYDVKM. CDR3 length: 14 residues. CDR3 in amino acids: CASRDRGSGPEAFF. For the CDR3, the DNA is TGTGCCAGCAGGGACAGGGGATCCGGACCTGAAGCTTTCTTT.

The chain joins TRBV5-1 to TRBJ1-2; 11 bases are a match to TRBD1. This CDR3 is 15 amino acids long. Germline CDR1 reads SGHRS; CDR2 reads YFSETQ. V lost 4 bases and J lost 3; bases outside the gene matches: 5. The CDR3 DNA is TGCGCCAGCAGCGCGGACAGGGGGCAAGACTATGGCTACACCTTC. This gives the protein CASSADRGQDYGYTF.

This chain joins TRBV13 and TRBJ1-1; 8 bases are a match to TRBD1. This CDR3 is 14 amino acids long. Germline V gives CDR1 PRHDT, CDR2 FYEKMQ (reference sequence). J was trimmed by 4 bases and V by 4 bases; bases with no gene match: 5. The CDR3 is CASSSLTGVTEAFF. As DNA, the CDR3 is TGTGCCAGCAGCTCTCTGACAGGGGTCACTGAAGCTTTCTTT.

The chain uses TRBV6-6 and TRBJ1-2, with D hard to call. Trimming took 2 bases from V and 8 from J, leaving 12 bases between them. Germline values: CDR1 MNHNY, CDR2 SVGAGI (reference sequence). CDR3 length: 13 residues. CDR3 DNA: TGTGCCAGCAGTTACAGCGGGGTGGAGGGCTACACCTTC. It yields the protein CASSYSGVEGYTF.

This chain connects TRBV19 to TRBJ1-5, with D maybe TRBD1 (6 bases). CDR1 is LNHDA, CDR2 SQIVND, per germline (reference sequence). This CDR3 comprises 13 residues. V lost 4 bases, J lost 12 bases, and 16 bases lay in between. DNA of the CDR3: TGTGCCAGTAGTACCCAGACAGGCGGTGACCAGCATTTT. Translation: CASSTQTGGDQHF.

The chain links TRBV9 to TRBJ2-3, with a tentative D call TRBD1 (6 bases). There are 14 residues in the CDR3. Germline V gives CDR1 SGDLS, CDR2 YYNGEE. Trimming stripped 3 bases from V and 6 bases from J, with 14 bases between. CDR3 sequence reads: CASSGPSGADTQYF. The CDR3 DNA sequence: TGTGCCAGCAGCGGACCCTCAGGGGCGGATACGCAGTATTTT.

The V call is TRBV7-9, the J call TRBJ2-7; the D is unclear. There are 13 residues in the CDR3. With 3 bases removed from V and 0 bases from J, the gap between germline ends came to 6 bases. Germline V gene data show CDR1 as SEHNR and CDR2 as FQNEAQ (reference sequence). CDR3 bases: TGTGCCAGCAGCTTTAGGAGCTCCTACGAGCAGTACTTC. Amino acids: CASSFRSSYEQYF.

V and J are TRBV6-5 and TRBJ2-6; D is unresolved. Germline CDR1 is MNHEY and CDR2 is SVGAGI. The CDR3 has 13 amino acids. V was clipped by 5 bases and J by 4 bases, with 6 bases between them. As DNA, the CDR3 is TGTGCCAGCAGTCCCGAGGGGGCCAACGTCCTGACTTTC. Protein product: CASSPEGANVLTF.

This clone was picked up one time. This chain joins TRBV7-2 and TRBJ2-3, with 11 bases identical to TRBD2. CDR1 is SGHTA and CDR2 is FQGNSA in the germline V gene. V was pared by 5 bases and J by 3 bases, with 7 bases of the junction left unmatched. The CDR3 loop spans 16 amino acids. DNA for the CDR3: TGTGCCAGCAGCCCTAGACTAGCGGGGAGTACAGATACGCAGTATTTT. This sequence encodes CASSPRLAGSTDTQYF.

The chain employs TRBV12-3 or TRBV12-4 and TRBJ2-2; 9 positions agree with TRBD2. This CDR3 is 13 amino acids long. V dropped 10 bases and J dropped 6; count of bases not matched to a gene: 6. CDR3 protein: CATRVAGAGELFF. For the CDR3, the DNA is TGTGCCACCAGGGTAGCGGGGGCCGGGGAGCTGTTTTTT.

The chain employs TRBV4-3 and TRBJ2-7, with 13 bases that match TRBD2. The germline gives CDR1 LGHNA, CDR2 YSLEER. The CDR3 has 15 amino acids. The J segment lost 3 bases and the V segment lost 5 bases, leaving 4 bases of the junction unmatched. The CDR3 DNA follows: TGCGCCAGCAGCGCAACTAGCGGGAGGGACTACGAGCAGTACTTC. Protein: CASSATSGRDYEQYF.

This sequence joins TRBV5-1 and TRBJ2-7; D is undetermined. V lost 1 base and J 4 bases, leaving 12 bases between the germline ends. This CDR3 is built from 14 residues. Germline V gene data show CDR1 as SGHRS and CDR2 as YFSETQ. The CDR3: CASSLQPGNYEQYF. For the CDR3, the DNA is TGCGCCAGCAGCTTGCAGCCGGGTAATTACGAGCAGTACTTC. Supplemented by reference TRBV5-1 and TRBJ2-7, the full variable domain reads KAGVTQTPRYLIKTRGQQVTLSCSPISGHRSVSWYQQTPGQGLQFLFEYFSETQRNKGNFPGRFSGRQFSNSRSEMNVSTLELGDSALYLCASSLQPGNYEQYFGPGTRLTVT.

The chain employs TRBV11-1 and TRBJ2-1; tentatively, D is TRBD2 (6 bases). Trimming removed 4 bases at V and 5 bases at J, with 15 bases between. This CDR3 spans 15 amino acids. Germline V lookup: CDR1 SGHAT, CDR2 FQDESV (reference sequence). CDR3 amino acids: CASSSRLGVHNEQFF. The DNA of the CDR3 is TGTGCCAGCAGCTCGAGACTAGGAGTCCACAATGAGCAGTTCTTC.

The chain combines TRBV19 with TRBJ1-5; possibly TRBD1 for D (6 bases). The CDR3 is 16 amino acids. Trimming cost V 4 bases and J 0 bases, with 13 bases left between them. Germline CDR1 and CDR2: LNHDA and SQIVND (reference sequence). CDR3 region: CASSTGQTYSNQPQHF. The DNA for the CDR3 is TGTGCCAGTAGTACCGGACAGACCTATAGCAATCAGCCCCAGCATTTT.

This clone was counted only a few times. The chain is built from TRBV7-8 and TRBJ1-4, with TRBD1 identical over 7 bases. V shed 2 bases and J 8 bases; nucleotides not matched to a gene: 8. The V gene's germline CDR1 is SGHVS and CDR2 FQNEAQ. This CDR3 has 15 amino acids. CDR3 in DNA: TGTGCCAGCAGCTTAATTGGACAGGCCGGGGAAAAACTGTTTTTT. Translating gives CASSLIGQAGEKLFF.

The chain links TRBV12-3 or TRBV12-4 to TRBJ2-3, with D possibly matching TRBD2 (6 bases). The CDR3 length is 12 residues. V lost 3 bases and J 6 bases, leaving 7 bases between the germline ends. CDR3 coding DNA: TGTGCCAGCAGTTTCGCGGGGGATACGCAGTATTTT. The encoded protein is CASSFAGDTQYF.

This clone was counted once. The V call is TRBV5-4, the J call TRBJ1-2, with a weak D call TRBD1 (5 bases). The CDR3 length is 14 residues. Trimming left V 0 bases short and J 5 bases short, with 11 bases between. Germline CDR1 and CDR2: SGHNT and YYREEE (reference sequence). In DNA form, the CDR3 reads TGTGCCAGCAGCTTGGGGCAGGGCCAGTATGGCTACACCTTC. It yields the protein CASSLGQGQYGYTF.

CDR3: CASSSLAGNTYEQYF. CDR3 bases: TGTGCCAGCAGCTCTCTAGCGGGGAACACCTACGAGCAGTACTTC. The chain recombines TRBV5-4 with TRBJ2-7; TRBD2 matches 9 bases. CDR1 and CDR2 from the germline V gene are SGHNT and YYREEE (reference sequence). The CDR3 runs to 15 residues. The trim removed 3 bases at V and 2 bases at J, leaving 6 bases unmatched.